This entry concerns a single TCR beta chain. CDR1 and CDR2 from the germline V gene are SGHRS and YFSETQ. The CDR3 consists of 12 residues. V lost 1 base to trimming and J lost 3 bases, with 3 bases between them. The data derive from a study of CDR3 diversity in severe acne. TCRdb ran MiXCR on the PCR reads and lists one entry per CDR3 protein. The table includes around 85,000 distinct CDR3 sequences, around 54% detected once. Specimen: blood. This clonotype was sampled from a male donor with severe acne vulgaris. The chain joins TRBV5-1 to TRBJ2-3; D is ambiguous. CDR3: CASSLTTDTQYF. CDR3 bases: TGCGCCAGCAGCTTGACGACAGATACGCAGTATTTT.